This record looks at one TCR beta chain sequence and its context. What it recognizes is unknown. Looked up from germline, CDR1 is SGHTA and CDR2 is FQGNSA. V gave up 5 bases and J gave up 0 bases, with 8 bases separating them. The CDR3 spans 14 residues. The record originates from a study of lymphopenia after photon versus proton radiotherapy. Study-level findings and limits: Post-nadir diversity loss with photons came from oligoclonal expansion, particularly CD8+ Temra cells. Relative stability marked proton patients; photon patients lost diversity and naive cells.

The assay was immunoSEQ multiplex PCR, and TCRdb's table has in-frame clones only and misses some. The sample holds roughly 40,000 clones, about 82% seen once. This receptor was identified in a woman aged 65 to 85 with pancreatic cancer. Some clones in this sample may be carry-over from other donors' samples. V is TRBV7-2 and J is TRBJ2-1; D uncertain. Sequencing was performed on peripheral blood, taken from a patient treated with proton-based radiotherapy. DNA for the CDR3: TGTGCCAGCAGCCCCCCACCCTCCTACAATGAGCAGTTCTTC. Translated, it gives CASSPPPSYNEQFF.